The 7 T cell receptor beta chains reported below all come from one sample, sequenced in a study of human T cells and chemical hapten exposure. Time point here: pre-sensitization, week 0. The treatment denotes: therapeutic diphenylcyclopropenone sensitization with weekly scalp DPC. In TCRdb, the RACE reads were re-called with MiXCR into one record per CDR3 protein. In the table there are roughly 380,000 distinct CDR3 sequences, roughly 4.6% of which are singletons. The material was whole blood, obtained in connection with sensitization to the hapten diphenylcyclopropenone (DPC). The receptors come from a woman aged 45-59 years with alopecia areata. Some clones in this sample may be carry-over from other donors' samples.

Ten or more counts support this clonotype. The chain carries TRBV24-1 and TRBJ1-1; the D is unclear. This CDR3 comprises 12 residues. V lost 7 bases, J lost 5 bases, and 10 bases lay in between. From germline, CDR1 is KGHDR and CDR2 SFDVKD. The CDR3: CATSPEGTEAFF. The CDR3 coding sequence is TGTGCCACCAGCCCGGAGGGTACTGAAGCTTTCTTT.

This clonotype occurred many times. The chain recombines TRBV10-3 with TRBJ2-3; 11 bases map to TRBD1. The CDR3 totals 15 residues. Germline trimming cut 5 bases from V and 4 bases from J; bases unmatched to any gene: 5. Germline V gives CDR1 ENHRY, CDR2 SYGVKD. CDR3 nucleotides: TGTGCCATCAGTATGGACAGGGGGCCTTCAGATACGCAGTATTTT. Its translation: CAISMDRGPSDTQYF.

There are many counts of this clonotype. This sequence joins TRBV15 and TRBJ1-5; perhaps TRBD1 as D (5 bases). V lost 1 base to trimming and J lost 1 base, with 5 bases between them. This CDR3 contains 14 residues. Per germline, CDR1 LNHNV and CDR2 YYDKDF (reference sequence). CDR3 loop: CATSRGDSNQPQHF. In nucleotides, the CDR3 is TGTGCCACCAGCAGAGGGGACAGCAATCAGCCCCAGCATTTT.

This clonotype appeared many times. The chain recombines TRBV3-1 with TRBJ2-1, with D perhaps matching TRBD2 (5 bases). The CDR3 sequence is 19 residues long. Looked up from germline, CDR1 is LGHDT and CDR2 is YNNKEL (reference sequence). V was cut by 1 base and J by 0 bases, with 19 bases left in between. CDR3 bases: TGTGCCAGCAGCCAAGTTGTCATTGGTGGGCTAGCCTCCTACAATGAGCAGTTCTTC. Protein sequence: CASSQVVIGGLASYNEQFF.

This clonotype was observed at least ten times. The V gene is TRBV10-3, the J gene TRBJ2-2, with D possibly called TRBD1 or TRBD2 (5 bases each). The V and J ends lost 5 bases and 4 bases respectively, with 11 bases between them. CDR3 length: 14 residues. CDR1 and CDR2 (germline): ENHRY, SYGVKD. CDR3 in DNA: TGTGCCATCAGTCCGGGACCGAGCACCGGGGAGCTGTTTTTT. Translating gives CAISPGPSTGELFF.

This clonotype was recorded many times. The DNA of the CDR3 is TGTGCCAGCAGTTTCGCGGGACAGAACAATGAGCAGTTCTTC. Translating it yields CASSFAGQNNEQFF. The chain combines TRBV6-6 with TRBJ2-1; a possible D gene is TRBD1 (7 bases). The germline V and J ends were trimmed by 4 bases and 5 bases, with 12 bases remaining between them. The germline V gene has CDR1 MNHNY and CDR2 SVGAGI (reference sequence). The CDR3 has 14 amino acids.

The rearrangement joins TRBV6-5 to TRBJ2-5; TRBD2 matches at 12 bases. The germline V gene encodes CDR1 MNHEY and CDR2 SVGAGI. V gave up 0 bases and J gave up 4 bases; unmatched junction bases: 9. The CDR3 spans 18 residues. The CDR3 sequence is CASSYSGLAGGPGETQYF. CDR3 bases: TGTGCCAGCAGTTACTCAGGGCTAGCGGGAGGGCCGGGAGAGACCCAGTACTTC.